These T cell receptor beta chains were read from a single sample in a study of T cell responses to AZD1222 COVID-19 vaccine. Assay: immunoSEQ multiplex PCR; the TCRdb copy retains only in-frame clones and omits some. The top ten hold around 4.3% of the sample, which has about 150,000 clones, around 86% seen once. Sequencing was performed on peripheral blood, taken on day 0 of MenACWY control vaccination. The origin of the receptors is an adult in good health. Both conserved end residues are part of each CDR3. Each record gives: clone size, V gene, D gene, J gene, CDR3 protein, CDR3 DNA. A D gene is named only where the DNA matches it firmly. Not every row has a clone size; where given, it reads once, few, many or a size class.

size: NA; V: TRBV13; D: NA; J: TRBJ1-2; CDR3: CASSRGGGNYGYTF; DNA: TGTGCCAGCAGCAGGGGGGGAGGAAACTATGGCTACACCTTC
size: NA; V: TRBV2; D: NA; J: TRBJ2-3; CDR3: CASTGLSTDTQYF; DNA: TGTGCCAGCACAGGGCTTAGCACAGATACGCAGTATTTT
size: few; V: TRBV21-1; D: NA; J: TRBJ1-4; CDR3: CASSIRQGGPTNEKLFF; DNA: TGTGCCAGCAGCATTAGACAGGGAGGGCCAACTAATGAAAAACTGTTTTTT
size: NA; V: TRBV9; D: NA; J: TRBJ1-5; CDR3: CASSVGQNSNQPQHF; DNA: TGTGCCAGCAGCGTAGGACAGAATAGCAATCAGCCCCAGCATTTT
size: few; V: TRBV9; D: TRBD2; J: TRBJ2-1; CDR3: CASSAQSAGGIGEQFF; DNA: TGTGCCAGCAGCGCCCAGAGTGCGGGGGGGATTGGTGAGCAGTTCTTC
size: NA; V: TRBV11-2; D: NA; J: TRBJ2-5; CDR3: CASSLGEDLKETQYF; DNA: TGTGCCAGCAGCTTAGGGGAGGACCTTAAAGAGACCCAGTACTTC
size: NA; V: TRBV7-2; D: NA; J: TRBJ2-5; CDR3: CASSLARGSGETQYF; DNA: TGTGCCAGCAGCTTAGCTAGGGGATCAGGGGAGACCCAGTACTTC
size: NA; V: TRBV7-8; D: NA; J: TRBJ1-1; CDR3: CASSFVRGGRSTEAFF; DNA: TGTGCCAGCAGCTTCGTACGAGGGGGGCGGAGCACTGAAGCTTTCTTT
size: NA; V: TRBV18; D: NA; J: TRBJ2-3; CDR3: CASSPITDTQYF; DNA: TGTGCCAGCTCACCCATCACAGATACGCAGTATTTT
size: NA; V: TRBV5-1; D: NA; J: TRBJ2-7; CDR3: CASNTGPLRTDEQYF; DNA: TGCGCCAGCAATACCGGGCCTTTAAGAACCGACGAGCAGTACTTC
size: NA; V: TRBV30; D: TRBD2; J: TRBJ2-2; CDR3: CAWAKTSGNTGELFF; DNA: TGTGCCTGGGCCAAGACTAGCGGTAACACCGGGGAGCTGTTTTTT
size: NA; V: TRBV7-6; D: TRBD2; J: TRBJ2-1; CDR3: CASTGGSGTYNEQFF; DNA: TGTGCCAGCACCGGGGGTAGCGGGACCTACAATGAGCAGTTCTTC
size: NA; V: TRBV14; D: NA; J: TRBJ1-3; CDR3: CASSQYGSTGNTIYF; DNA: TGTGCCAGCAGCCAGTACGGGAGTACTGGAAACACCATATATTTT
size: NA; V: TRBV18; D: TRBD1; J: TRBJ1-4; CDR3: CASSPLMGQGRQNEKLFF; DNA: TGTGCCAGCTCACCATTAATGGGACAGGGAAGGCAAAATGAAAAACTGTTTTTT
size: NA; V: TRBV14; D: NA; J: TRBJ2-3; CDR3: CASSQGQGTSTDTQYF; DNA: TGTGCCAGCAGCCAGGGGCAGGGGACTAGCACAGATACGCAGTATTTT
size: NA; V: TRBV2; D: TRBD1; J: TRBJ1-1; CDR3: CASSAGQGIGTEAFF; DNA: TGTGCCAGCAGTGCCGGACAGGGGATTGGCACTGAAGCTTTCTTT
size: NA; V: TRBV18; D: TRBD1; J: TRBJ1-5; CDR3: CASSPPGQGNSNQPQHF; DNA: TGTGCCAGCTCACCGCCGGGACAGGGCAATAGCAATCAGCCCCAGCATTTT
size: NA; V: TRBV28; D: NA; J: TRBJ1-1; CDR3: CASSPRAEAFF; DNA: TGTGCCAGCAGCCCCCGGGCTGAAGCTTTCTTT
size: NA; V: TRBV19; D: TRBD1; J: TRBJ2-3; CDR3: CASSTGTASKDTQYF; DNA: TGTGCCAGTAGCACCGGGACAGCTAGTAAAGATACGCAGTATTTT
size: NA; V: TRBV18; D: NA; J: TRBJ2-1; CDR3: CASSPPIGGMSYNEQFF; DNA: TGTGCCAGCTCACCACCGATAGGAGGAATGTCCTACAATGAGCAGTTCTTC
size: NA; V: TRBV29-1; D: TRBD1; J: TRBJ2-7; CDR3: CSVTTGNPYEQYF; DNA: TGCAGCGTCACGACAGGGAACCCCTACGAGCAGTACTTC
size: NA; V: TRBV5-1; D: NA; J: TRBJ1-1; CDR3: CASSSFSGSTEAFF; DNA: TGCGCCAGCAGCTCGTTTTCAGGGAGTACTGAAGCTTTCTTT
size: NA; V: TRBV19; D: NA; J: TRBJ1-6; CDR3: CASRPDLYNSPLHF; DNA: TGTGCCAGCAGACCGGACCTCTATAATTCACCCCTCCACTTT
size: NA; V: TRBV14; D: NA; J: TRBJ2-5; CDR3: CASSRVEGQETQYF; DNA: TGTGCCAGCAGCCGTGTAGAGGGTCAAGAGACCCAGTACTTC
size: NA; V: TRBV18; D: TRBD2; J: TRBJ2-2; CDR3: CASSSGLAGTGELFF; DNA: TGTGCCAGCTCATCGGGACTAGCGGGGACCGGGGAGCTGTTTTTT
size: once; V: TRBV21-1; D: NA; J: TRBJ1-3; CDR3: CASSKETHHPARSGNTIYF; DNA: TGTGCCAGCAGCAAAGAGACACACCACCCTGCGCGCTCTGGAAACACCATATATTTT
size: NA; V: TRBV7-6; D: NA; J: TRBJ1-1; CDR3: CASSLTRGENTEAFF; DNA: TGTGCCAGCAGCCTGACCAGGGGAGAGAACACTGAAGCTTTCTTT
size: NA; V: TRBV9; D: NA; J: TRBJ2-4; CDR3: CASSVKEGSRDLDGENIQYF; DNA: TGTGCCAGCAGCGTAAAGGAGGGGTCCCGGGATCTAGACGGGGAAAACATTCAGTACTTC
size: NA; V: TRBV7-2; D: NA; J: TRBJ2-2; CDR3: CASRRGYASINTGELFF; DNA: TGTGCCAGCCGGCGGGGCTACGCCTCCATTAACACCGGGGAGCTGTTTTTT
size: few; V: TRBV7-6; D: TRBD1; J: TRBJ2-7; CDR3: CASSPDQGAREQYF; DNA: TGTGCCAGCAGCCCGGATCAGGGGGCGAGGGAGCAGTACTTC
size: NA; V: TRBV29-1; D: TRBD1; J: TRBJ2-1; CDR3: CSVHRGYGNEQFF; DNA: TGCAGCGTTCACAGGGGGTACGGCAATGAGCAGTTCTTC
size: few; V: TRBV2; D: NA; J: TRBJ2-7; CDR3: CASGPPYEQYF; DNA: TGTGCCAGCGGACCCCCTTACGAGCAGTACTTC
size: once; V: TRBV29-1; D: NA; J: TRBJ1-6; CDR3: CSVGVGGDSPLHF; DNA: TGCAGCGTTGGGGTAGGGGGAGATTCACCCCTCCACTTT
size: NA; V: TRBV24-1; D: TRBD1; J: TRBJ2-2; CDR3: CATSDGTGRGIGELFF; DNA: TGTGCCACCAGTGATGGGACAGGGAGGGGAATCGGGGAGCTGTTTTTT
size: NA; V: TRBV6-1; D: NA; J: TRBJ1-1; CDR3: CASSEILRGVYYGEAFF; DNA: TGTGCCAGCAGTGAAATATTGAGGGGCGTATATTATGGTGAAGCTTTCTTT
size: NA; V: TRBV28; D: NA; J: TRBJ1-1; CDR3: CASSLSGQNTEAFF; DNA: TGTGCCAGCAGTTTATCGGGGCAGAACACTGAAGCTTTCTTT
size: NA; V: TRBV7-2; D: NA; J: TRBJ2-5; CDR3: CASSRSGETQYF; DNA: TGTGCCAGCAGCCGTAGTGGGGAGACCCAGTACTTC
size: NA; V: TRBV5-1; D: NA; J: TRBJ2-7; CDR3: CASSPRQAYEQYF; DNA: TGCGCCAGCAGCCCGAGACAGGCCTACGAGCAGTACTTC
size: NA; V: TRBV24-1; D: NA; J: TRBJ1-5; CDR3: CATSDSRAPNQPQHF; DNA: TGTGCCACCAGTGATTCCCGGGCACCCAATCAGCCCCAGCATTTT
size: NA; V: TRBV11-2; D: NA; J: TRBJ2-1; CDR3: CASSLFSLVGNEQFF; DNA: TGTGCCAGCAGCTTATTCTCCCTGGTGGGCAATGAGCAGTTCTTC
size: NA; V: TRBV7-3; D: TRBD2; J: TRBJ2-1; CDR3: CASSLIAGNEQFF; DNA: TGTGCCAGCAGCTTAATAGCGGGCAATGAGCAGTTCTTC
size: few; V: TRBV6-5; D: NA; J: TRBJ1-6; CDR3: CASSYGGFTDSPLHF; DNA: TGTGCCAGCAGTTACGGAGGCTTTACCGATTCACCCCTCCACTTT
size: NA; V: TRBV5-1; D: NA; J: TRBJ2-3; CDR3: CASSLPGSTDTQYF; DNA: TGCGCCAGCAGCTTGCCGGGAAGCACAGATACGCAGTATTTT
size: NA; V: TRBV12-3/TRBV12-4; D: NA; J: TRBJ1-6; CDR3: CASSSTLQVPLHF; DNA: TGTGCCAGCAGTTCAACCCTGCAGGTTCCCCTCCACTTT
size: NA; V: TRBV9; D: NA; J: TRBJ1-6; CDR3: CASSVGGNDRSPLHF; DNA: TGTGCCAGCAGCGTAGGAGGGAACGATCGCTCACCCCTCCACTTT
size: NA; V: TRBV28; D: NA; J: TRBJ2-3; CDR3: CASSLIRGGGGITDTQYF; DNA: TGTGCCAGCAGTTTAATCCGAGGAGGGGGCGGGATTACAGATACGCAGTATTTT
size: few; V: TRBV16; D: TRBD1; J: TRBJ1-4; CDR3: CASSPTTGGMEKLFF; DNA: TGTGCCAGCAGCCCTACGACAGGGGGAATGGAAAAACTGTTTTTT
size: NA; V: TRBV7-3; D: NA; J: TRBJ2-5; CDR3: CASSFGSQETQYF; DNA: TGTGCCAGCAGCTTCGGGTCCCAAGAGACCCAGTACTTC
size: few; V: TRBV6-1; D: NA; J: TRBJ1-2; CDR3: CASSEAPQPYGYTF; DNA: TGTGCCAGCAGTGAAGCGCCACAGCCCTATGGCTACACCTTC